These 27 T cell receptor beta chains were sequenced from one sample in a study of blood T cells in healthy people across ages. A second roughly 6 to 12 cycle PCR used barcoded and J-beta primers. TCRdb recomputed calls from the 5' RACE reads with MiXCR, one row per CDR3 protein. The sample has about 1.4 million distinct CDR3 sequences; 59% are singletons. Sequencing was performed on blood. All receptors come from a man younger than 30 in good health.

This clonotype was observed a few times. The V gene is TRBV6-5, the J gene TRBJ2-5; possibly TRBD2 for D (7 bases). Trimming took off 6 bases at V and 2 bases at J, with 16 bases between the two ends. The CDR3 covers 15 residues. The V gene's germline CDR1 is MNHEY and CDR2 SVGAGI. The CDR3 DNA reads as TGTGCCAGCAGCCATGAGGGGGGGTGGCAAGAGACCCAGTACTTC. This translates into CASSHEGGWQETQYF.

This CDR3 is CASSEAFFSGTSGREQETQYF. CDR3 nucleotides: TGCGCCAGCAGTGAGGCCTTTTTCTCCGGGACTAGCGGGAGGGAACAAGAGACCCAGTACTTC. V usage is TRBV10-2 and J usage is TRBJ2-5; 16 nucleotides match TRBD2. This CDR3 contains 21 residues. Per the germline V gene, CDR1 is WSHSY and CDR2 is SAAADI. V shed 2 bases and J 2 bases; nucleotides not matched to a gene: 14.

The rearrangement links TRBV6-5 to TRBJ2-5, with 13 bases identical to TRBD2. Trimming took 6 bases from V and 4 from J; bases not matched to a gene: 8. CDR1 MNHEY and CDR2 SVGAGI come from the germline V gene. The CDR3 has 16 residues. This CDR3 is CASSPRTSGGPETQYF. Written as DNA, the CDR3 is TGTGCCAGCAGCCCCCGGACTAGCGGGGGACCAGAGACCCAGTACTTC.

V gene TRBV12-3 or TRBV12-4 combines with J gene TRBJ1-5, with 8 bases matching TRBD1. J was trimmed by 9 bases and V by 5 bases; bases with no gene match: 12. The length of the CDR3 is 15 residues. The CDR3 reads CASSDTGGVGWPQHF. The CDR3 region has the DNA TGTGCCAGCAGTGACACAGGGGGGGTAGGATGGCCCCAGCATTTT.

In DNA form, the CDR3 reads TGTGCCAGTTCTCTGTGGGCAGGTCGGGACACTGAAGCTTTCTTT. It yields the protein CASSLWAGRDTEAFF. J is TRBJ1-1 and V is TRBV27; D remains ambiguous. Germline V lookup: CDR1 MNHEY, CDR2 SMNVEV (reference sequence). The CDR3 consists of 15 residues. V was shortened by 9 bases and J by 3 bases, with 20 bases between the two germline ends.

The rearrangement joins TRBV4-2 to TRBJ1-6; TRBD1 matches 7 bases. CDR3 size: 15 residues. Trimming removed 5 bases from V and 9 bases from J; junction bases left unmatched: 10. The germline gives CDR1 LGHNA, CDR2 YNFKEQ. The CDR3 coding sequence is TGTGCCAGCAGCACCGCGACAGGGTGGGTTTCACCCCTCCACTTT. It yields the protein CASSTATGWVSPLHF.

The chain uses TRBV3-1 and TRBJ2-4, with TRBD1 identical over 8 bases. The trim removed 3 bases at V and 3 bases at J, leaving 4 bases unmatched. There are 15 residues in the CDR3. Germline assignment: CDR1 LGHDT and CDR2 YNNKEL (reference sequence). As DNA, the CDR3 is TGTGCCAGCAGCCATGGACAGGGTGGCAAAAACATTCAGTACTTC. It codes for CASSHGQGGKNIQYF.

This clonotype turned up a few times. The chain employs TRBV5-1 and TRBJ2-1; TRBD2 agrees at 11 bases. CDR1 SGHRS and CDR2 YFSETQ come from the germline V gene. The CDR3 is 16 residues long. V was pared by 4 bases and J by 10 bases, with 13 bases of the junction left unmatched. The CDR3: CASSAGTSGQFREQFF. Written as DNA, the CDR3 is TGCGCCAGCAGCGCCGGGACTAGCGGCCAATTCAGGGAGCAGTTCTTC.

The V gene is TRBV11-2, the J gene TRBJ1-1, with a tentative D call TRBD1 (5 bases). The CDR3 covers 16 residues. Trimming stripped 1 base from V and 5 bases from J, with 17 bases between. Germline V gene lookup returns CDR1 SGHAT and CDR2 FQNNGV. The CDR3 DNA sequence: TGTGCCAGCAGCTTAGCGAGATCGTTAGGGGAAACTGAAGCTTTCTTT. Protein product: CASSLARSLGETEAFF.

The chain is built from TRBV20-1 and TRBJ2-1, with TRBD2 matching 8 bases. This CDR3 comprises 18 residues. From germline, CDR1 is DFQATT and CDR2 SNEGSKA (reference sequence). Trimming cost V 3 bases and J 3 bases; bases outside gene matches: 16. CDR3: CSASRPRGGGRNYNEQFF. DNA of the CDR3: TGCAGTGCTAGTAGGCCCCGGGGGGGCGGGAGAAACTACAATGAGCAGTTCTTC.

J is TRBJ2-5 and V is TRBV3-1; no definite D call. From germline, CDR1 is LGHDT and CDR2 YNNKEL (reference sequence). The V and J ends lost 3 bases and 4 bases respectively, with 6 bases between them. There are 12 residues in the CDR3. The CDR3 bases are TGTGCCAGCAGCCACGCTACAGAGACCCAGTACTTC. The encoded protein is CASSHATETQYF.

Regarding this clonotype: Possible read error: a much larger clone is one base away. The CDR3: CASSRMGGPYGYTF. The DNA for the CDR3 is TGTGCCAGCAGCCGAATGGGAGGTCCCTATGGCTACACCTTC. The chain recombines TRBV2 with TRBJ1-2; D is ambiguous. This CDR3 is built from 14 residues. V was clipped by 6 bases and J by 4 bases, with 15 bases between them. Germline V gives CDR1 SNHLY, CDR2 FYNNEI.

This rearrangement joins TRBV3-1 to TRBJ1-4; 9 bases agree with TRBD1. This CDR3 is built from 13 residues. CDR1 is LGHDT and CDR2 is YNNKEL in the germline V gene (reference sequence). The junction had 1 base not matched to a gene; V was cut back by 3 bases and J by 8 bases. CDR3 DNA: TGTGCCAGCAGCCATGGACAGGGGGAAAAACTGTTTTTT. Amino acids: CASSHGQGEKLFF.

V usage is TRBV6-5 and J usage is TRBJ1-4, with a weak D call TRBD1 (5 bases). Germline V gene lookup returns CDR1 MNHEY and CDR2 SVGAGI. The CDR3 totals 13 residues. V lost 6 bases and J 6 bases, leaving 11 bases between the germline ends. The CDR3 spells CASRTGTDEKLFF. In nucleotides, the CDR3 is TGTGCCAGCAGAACCGGGACGGATGAAAAACTGTTTTTT.

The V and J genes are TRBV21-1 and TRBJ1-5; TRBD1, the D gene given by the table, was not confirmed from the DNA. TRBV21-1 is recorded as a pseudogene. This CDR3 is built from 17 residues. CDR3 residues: CASSNATHRGADQPQHF. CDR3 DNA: TGTGCCAGCAGTAACGCTACGCACAGGGGCGCGGATCAGCCCCAGCATTTT.

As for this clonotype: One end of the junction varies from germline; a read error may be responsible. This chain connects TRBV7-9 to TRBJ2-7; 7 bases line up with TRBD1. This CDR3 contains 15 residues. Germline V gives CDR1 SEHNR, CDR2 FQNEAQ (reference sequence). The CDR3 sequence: CASTLVGTETYEQYF. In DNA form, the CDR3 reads TGTGCCAGCACCTTAGTCGGGACAGAGACCTACGAGCAGTACTTC.

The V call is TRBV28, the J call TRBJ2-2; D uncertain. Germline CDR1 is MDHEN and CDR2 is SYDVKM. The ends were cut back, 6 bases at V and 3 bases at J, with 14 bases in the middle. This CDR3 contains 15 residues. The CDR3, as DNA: TGTGCCAGCAGCCCACTTCAGTGGGACACCGGGGAGCTGTTTTTT. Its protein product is CASSPLQWDTGELFF.

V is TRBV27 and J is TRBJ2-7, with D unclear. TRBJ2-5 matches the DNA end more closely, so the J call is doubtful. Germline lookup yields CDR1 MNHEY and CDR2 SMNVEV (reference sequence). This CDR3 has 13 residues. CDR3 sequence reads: CASSFTPPETQYF. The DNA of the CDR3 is TGTGCCAGCAGTTTTACCCCTCCGGAGACCCAGTACTTC.

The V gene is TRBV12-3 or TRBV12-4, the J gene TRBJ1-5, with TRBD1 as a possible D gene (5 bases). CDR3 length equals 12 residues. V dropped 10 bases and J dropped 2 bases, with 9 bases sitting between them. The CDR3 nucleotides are TGTGCCACCCGGGACGGCAATCAGCCCCAGCATTTT. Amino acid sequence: CATRDGNQPQHF.

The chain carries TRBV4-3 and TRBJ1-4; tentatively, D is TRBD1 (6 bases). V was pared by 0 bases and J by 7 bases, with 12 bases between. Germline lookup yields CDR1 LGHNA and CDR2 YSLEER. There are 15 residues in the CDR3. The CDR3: CASSQERVRGEKLFF. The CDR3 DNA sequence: TGCGCCAGCAGCCAAGAAAGGGTCAGGGGTGAAAAACTGTTTTTT.

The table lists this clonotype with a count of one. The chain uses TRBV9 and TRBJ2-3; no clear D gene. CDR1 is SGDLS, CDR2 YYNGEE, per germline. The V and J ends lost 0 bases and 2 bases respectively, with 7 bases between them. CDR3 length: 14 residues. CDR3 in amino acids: CASSVVWDTDTQYF. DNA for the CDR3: TGTGCCAGCAGCGTAGTTTGGGACACAGATACGCAGTATTTT.

The CDR3 sequence is CASSYSETGQSPLHF. CDR3 bases: TGTGCCAGCAGTTACTCGGAGACAGGGCAATCACCCCTCCACTTT. The chain carries TRBV6-2 or TRBV6-3 and TRBJ1-6, with 7 bases that match TRBD1. The CDR3 has 15 amino acids. Per the germline V gene, CDR1 is MNHEY and CDR2 is SVGEGT. Trimming at V came to 0 bases and at J to 10 bases, leaving 6 bases not matched to a gene.

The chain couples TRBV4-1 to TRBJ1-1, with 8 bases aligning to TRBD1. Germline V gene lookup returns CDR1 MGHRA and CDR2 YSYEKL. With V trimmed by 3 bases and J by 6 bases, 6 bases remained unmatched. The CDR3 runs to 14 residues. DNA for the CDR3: TGCGCCAGCAGCCAGGGCGGGACAGGCTCTGAAGCTTTCTTT. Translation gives CASSQGGTGSEAFF.

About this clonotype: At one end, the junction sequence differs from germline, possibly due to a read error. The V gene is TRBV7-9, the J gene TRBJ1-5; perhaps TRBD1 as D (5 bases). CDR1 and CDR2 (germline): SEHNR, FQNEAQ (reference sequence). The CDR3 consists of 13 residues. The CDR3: CASSSGTYQAQHF. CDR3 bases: TGTGCCAGCAGCTCCGGGACGTATCAGGCCCAGCATTTT.

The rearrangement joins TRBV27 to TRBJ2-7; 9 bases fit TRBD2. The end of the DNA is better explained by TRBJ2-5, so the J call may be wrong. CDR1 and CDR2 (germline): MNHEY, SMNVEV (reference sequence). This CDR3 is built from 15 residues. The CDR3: CASIPAGGHQETQYF. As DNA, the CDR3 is TGTGCCAGCATCCCCGCGGGAGGGCACCAAGAGACCCAGTACTTC.

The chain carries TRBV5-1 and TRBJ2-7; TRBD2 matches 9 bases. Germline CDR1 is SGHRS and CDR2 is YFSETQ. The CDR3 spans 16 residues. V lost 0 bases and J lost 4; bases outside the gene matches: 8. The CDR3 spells CASSLAIAGVAYEQYF. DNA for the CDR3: TGCGCCAGCAGCTTGGCCATAGCGGGAGTAGCGTACGAGCAGTACTTC.

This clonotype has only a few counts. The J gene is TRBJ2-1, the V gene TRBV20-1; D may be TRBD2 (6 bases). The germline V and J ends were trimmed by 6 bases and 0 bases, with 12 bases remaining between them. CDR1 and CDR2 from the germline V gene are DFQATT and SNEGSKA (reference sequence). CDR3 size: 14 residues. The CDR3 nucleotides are TGCAGTGCAATTAGCGGCCCCTCCTACAATGAGCAGTTCTTC. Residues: CSAISGPSYNEQFF.